This T cell receptor (beta chain) emerged from a study of T cell responses to AZD1222 COVID-19 vaccine. The junction had 8 bases not matched to a gene; V was cut back by 5 bases and J by 2 bases. CDR1 and CDR2 (germline): LNHNV, YYDKDF (reference sequence). The CDR3 totals 15 residues. Generated by immunoSEQ multiplex PCR, the TCRdb table keeps only in-frame clones and is missing some. In the table there are 140,000 to 150,000 clones, 82% of which are singletons. The V gene is TRBV15, the J gene TRBJ2-7, with TRBD2 identical over 8 bases. This clonotype was sampled from an adult in good health. The source was peripheral blood, collected on day 0 of MenACWY control vaccination. In nucleotides, the CDR3 is TGTGCCACCAGCCTAATCGGGGGGGGCGCCTACGAGCAGTACTTC. This sequence encodes CATSLIGGGAYEQYF.